This paragraph reports one T cell receptor beta chain. This record comes from a study of CD8 T cells in Susac syndrome. Germline V gene data show CDR1 as LNHDA and CDR2 as SQIVND (reference sequence). The CDR3 sequence is 17 residues long. The ends were cut back, 7 bases at V and 0 bases at J, with 19 bases in the middle. Reverse transcription of about 0.5 to 1 ug RNA was carried out with random hexamers. TCRdb reanalysed the immunoSEQ multiplex PCR reads using MiXCR and keeps one entry per CDR3 protein. The repertoire holds about 110,000 distinct CDR3 sequences, with about 96% as singletons. This TCR derives from a human donor in good health. The chain couples TRBV19 to TRBJ1-3, with no clear D. Material: CD4+ T cells from PBMCs. Written as DNA, the CDR3 is TGTGCCAGTACTTCTAGAACCGGGATCAGCTCTGGAAACACCATATATTTT. This translates into CASTSRTGISSGNTIYF.